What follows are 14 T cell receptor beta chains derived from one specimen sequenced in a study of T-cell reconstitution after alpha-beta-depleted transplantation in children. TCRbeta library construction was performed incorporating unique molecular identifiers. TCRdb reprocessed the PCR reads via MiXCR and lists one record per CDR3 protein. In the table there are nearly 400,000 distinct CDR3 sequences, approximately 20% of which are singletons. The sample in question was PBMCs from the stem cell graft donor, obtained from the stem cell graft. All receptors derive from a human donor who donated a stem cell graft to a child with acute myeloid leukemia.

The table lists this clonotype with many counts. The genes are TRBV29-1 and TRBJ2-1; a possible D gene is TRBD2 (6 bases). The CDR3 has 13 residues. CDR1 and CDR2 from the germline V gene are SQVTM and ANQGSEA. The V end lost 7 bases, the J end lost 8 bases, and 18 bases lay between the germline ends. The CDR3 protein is CSARLVERHEQFF. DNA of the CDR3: TGCAGCGCCAGACTAGTTGAGAGGCATGAGCAGTTCTTC.

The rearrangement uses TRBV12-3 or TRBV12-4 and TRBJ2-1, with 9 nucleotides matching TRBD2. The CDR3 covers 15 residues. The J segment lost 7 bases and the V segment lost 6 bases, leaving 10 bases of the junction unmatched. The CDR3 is CASSLSGSGWNEQFF. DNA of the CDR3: TGTGCCAGCAGCCTTAGCGGGAGTGGCTGGAATGAGCAGTTCTTC.

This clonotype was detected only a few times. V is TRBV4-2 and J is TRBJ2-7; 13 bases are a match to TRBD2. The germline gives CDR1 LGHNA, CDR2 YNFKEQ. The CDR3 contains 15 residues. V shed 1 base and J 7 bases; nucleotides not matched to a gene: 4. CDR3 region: CASSQGTSGRSEQYF. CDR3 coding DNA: TGTGCCAGCAGCCAAGGGACTAGCGGGAGAAGTGAGCAGTACTTC.

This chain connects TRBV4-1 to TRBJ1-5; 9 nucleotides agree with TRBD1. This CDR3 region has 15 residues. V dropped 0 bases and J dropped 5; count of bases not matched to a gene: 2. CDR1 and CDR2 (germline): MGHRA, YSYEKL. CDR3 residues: CASSQEWTGDQPQHF. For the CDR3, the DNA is TGCGCCAGCAGCCAAGAGTGGACAGGGGATCAGCCCCAGCATTTT.

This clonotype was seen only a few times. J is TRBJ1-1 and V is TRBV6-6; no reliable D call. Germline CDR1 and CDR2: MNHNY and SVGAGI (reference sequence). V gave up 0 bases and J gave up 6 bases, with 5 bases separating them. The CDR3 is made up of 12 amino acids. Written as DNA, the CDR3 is TGTGCCAGCAGTTACTCGACGGCTGAAGCTTTCTTT. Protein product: CASSYSTAEAFF.

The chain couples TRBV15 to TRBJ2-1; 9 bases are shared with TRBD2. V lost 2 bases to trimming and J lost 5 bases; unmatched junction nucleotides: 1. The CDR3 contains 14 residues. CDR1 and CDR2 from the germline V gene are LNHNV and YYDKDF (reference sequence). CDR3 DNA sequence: TGTGCCACCAGCAGAAGACTAGCGGACAATGAGCAGTTCTTC. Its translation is CATSRRLADNEQFF. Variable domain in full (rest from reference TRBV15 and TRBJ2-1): DAMVIQNPRYQVTQFGKPVTLSCSQTLNHNVMYWYQQKSSQAPKLLFHYYDKDFNNEADTPDNFQSRRPNTSFCFLDIRSPGLGDTAMYLCATSRRLADNEQFFGPGTRLTVL.

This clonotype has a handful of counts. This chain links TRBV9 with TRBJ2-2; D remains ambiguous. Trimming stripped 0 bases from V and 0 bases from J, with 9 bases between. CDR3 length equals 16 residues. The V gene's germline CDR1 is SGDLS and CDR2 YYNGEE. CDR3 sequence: CASSVEAGPNTGELFF. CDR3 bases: TGTGCCAGCAGCGTAGAGGCAGGACCGAACACCGGGGAGCTGTTTTTT.

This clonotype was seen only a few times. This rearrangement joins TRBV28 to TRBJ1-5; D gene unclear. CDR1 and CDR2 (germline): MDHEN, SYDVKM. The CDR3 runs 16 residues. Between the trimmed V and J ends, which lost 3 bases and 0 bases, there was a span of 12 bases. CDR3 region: CASSFPPTNSNQPQHF. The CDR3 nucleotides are TGTGCCAGCAGTTTCCCCCCGACGAATAGCAATCAGCCCCAGCATTTT.

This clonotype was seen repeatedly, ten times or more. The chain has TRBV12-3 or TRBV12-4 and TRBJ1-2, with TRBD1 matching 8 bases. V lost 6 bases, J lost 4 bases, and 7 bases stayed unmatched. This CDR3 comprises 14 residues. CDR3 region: CASSQTGEGYGYTF. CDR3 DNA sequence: TGTGCCAGCAGCCAGACAGGGGAAGGCTATGGCTACACCTTC.

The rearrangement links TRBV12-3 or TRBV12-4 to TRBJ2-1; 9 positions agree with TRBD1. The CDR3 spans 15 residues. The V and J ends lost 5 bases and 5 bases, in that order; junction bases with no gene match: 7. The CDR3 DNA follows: TGTGCCAGCAGTCCGGGGACAGGGAACAACAATGAGCAGTTCTTC. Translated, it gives CASSPGTGNNNEQFF.

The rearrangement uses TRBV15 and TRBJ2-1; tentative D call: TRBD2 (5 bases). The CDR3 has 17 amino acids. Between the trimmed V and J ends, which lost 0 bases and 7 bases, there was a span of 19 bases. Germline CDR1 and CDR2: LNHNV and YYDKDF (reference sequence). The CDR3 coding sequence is TGTGCCACCAGCAGAGATGGGGTGACCGGGGTTCTTAATGAGCAGTTCTTC. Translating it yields CATSRDGVTGVLNEQFF. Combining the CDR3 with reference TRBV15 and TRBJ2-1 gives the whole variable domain DAMVIQNPRYQVTQFGKPVTLSCSQTLNHNVMYWYQQKSSQAPKLLFHYYDKDFNNEADTPDNFQSRRPNTSFCFLDIRSPGLGDTAMYLCATSRDGVTGVLNEQFFGPGTRLTVL.

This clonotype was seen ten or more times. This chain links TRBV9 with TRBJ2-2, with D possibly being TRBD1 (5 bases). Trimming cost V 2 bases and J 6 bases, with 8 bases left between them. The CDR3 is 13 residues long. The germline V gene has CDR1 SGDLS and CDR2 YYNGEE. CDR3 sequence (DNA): TGTGCCAGCAGCGTCCAGGGTGCCGGGGAGCTGTTTTTT. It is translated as CASSVQGAGELFF.

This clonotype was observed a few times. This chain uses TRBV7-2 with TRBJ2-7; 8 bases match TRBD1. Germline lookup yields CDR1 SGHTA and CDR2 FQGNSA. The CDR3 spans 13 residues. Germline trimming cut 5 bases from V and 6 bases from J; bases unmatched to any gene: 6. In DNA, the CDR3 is TGTGCCAGCAGCGTATCGACAGGGGCCGAGCAGTACTTC. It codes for CASSVSTGAEQYF.

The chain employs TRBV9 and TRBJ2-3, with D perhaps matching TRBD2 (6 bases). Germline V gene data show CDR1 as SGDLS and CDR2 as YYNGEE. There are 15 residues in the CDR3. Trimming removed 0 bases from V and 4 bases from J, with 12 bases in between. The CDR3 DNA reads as TGTGCCAGCAGCGTAGAGGGAGGCGTCGCAGATACGCAGTATTTT. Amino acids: CASSVEGGVADTQYF. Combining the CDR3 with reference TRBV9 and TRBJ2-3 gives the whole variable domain DSGVTQTPKHLITATGQRVTLRCSPRSGDLSVYWYQQSLDQGLQFLIQYYNGEERAKGNILERFSAQQFPDLHSELNLSSLELGDSALYFCASSVEGGVADTQYFGPGTRLTVL.